Below, 21 T cell receptor beta chains from the same sample are listed, as sequenced in a study of graft-versus-host responses after intestinal transplantation. Antigens of these TCRs are unknown. This table comes from immunoSEQ multiplex PCR, and its TCRdb copy is limited to in-frame clones, with some not included. The table has 65,000 to 90,000 clones, around 92% seen once. The sequencing here drew on unstimulated CD8+ T cells sorted from spleen or lymph node cells, taken before intestinal transplant. The source is a human donor who received an intestinal transplant.

This chain uses TRBV7-9 with TRBJ2-5; 10 bases agree with TRBD2. The CDR3 runs to 16 residues. CDR1 is SEHNR and CDR2 is FQNEAQ in the germline V gene (reference sequence). V lost 6 bases and J lost 1; bases outside the gene matches: 8. The DNA of the CDR3 is TGTGCCAGCAGGACCGGGACTAGCGTCATCCAAGAGACCCAGTACTTC. It encodes CASRTGTSVIQETQYF.

This chain uses TRBV18 with TRBJ2-5, with D maybe TRBD1 (5 bases). The last part of the DNA fits TRBJ2-7 better; the J call may be wrong. This CDR3 comprises 13 residues. Germline lookup yields CDR1 KGHSH and CDR2 LQKENI. The CDR3: CASSPPGDYEQYF. The DNA for the CDR3 is TGTGCCAGCTCACCACCAGGGGACTACGAGCAGTACTTC.

The genes are TRBV13 and TRBJ2-5, with D possibly TRBD2 on 5 matching bases. From germline, CDR1 is PRHDT and CDR2 FYEKMQ (reference sequence). This CDR3 comprises 16 residues. V shed 4 bases and J shed 3 bases, with 18 bases lying between them. The CDR3 DNA sequence: TGTGCCAGCAGCTCAGCCCCCCGGGGTTTAAAAGAGACCCAGTACTTC. Translating it yields CASSSAPRGLKETQYF.

This chain connects TRBV9 to TRBJ2-3, with 11 bases matching TRBD2. Losses at the gene ends were 0 bases for V and 5 bases for J; bases not matched to a gene: 5. The CDR3 is made up of 16 amino acids. CDR1 and CDR2 from the germline V gene are SGDLS and YYNGEE. The CDR3 is CASSVVGSGRGDTQYF. CDR3 in DNA: TGTGCCAGCAGCGTAGTTGGTAGCGGGAGGGGAGATACGCAGTATTTT. Drawing the rest from reference TRBV9 and TRBJ2-3, the complete variable domain is DSGVTQTPKHLITATGQRVTLRCSPRSGDLSVYWYQQSLDQGLQFLIQYYNGEERAKGNILERFSAQQFPDLHSELNLSSLELGDSALYFCASSVVGSGRGDTQYFGPGTRLTVL.

This chain connects TRBV6-1 to TRBJ1-5, with 10 bases that match TRBD1. CDR1 is MNHNS and CDR2 is SASEGT in the germline V gene. With 7 bases clipped from V and 6 bases from J, the junction kept 3 bases outside the gene matches. This CDR3 has 13 amino acids. The CDR3 loop reads CASKWTGGQPQHF. CDR3 nucleotides: TGTGCCAGCAAATGGACAGGGGGTCAGCCCCAGCATTTT.

The rearrangement uses TRBV5-1 and TRBJ2-1; 11 bases line up with TRBD2. This CDR3 region has 20 residues. From germline, CDR1 is SGHRS and CDR2 YFSETQ. The J segment lost 2 bases and the V segment lost 0 bases, leaving 13 bases of the junction unmatched. In nucleotides, the CDR3 is TGCGCCAGCAGCTTGGTTAAGGCCAAACTAGCGGGGGCCCCCTACAATGAGCAGTTCTTC. Amino acids: CASSLVKAKLAGAPYNEQFF.

V is TRBV9 and J is TRBJ1-1; perhaps TRBD1 as D (5 bases). The V gene lost 3 bases and the J gene lost 4 bases, with 25 bases spanning the gap. CDR1 SGDLS and CDR2 YYNGEE come from the germline V gene. The CDR3 covers 18 residues. CDR3 nucleotides: TGTGCCAGCAGCGCTCACGCAGGTCGCCTGGGGCCGGGCACTGAAGCTTTCTTT. Translation: CASSAHAGRLGPGTEAFF.

J is TRBJ2-1 and V is TRBV2; D perhaps matches TRBD2 (6 bases). Germline values: CDR1 SNHLY, CDR2 FYNNEI. CDR3 length: 17 residues. The ends were cut back, 4 bases at V and 0 bases at J, with 16 bases in the middle. The CDR3 spells CASSAGSAGPSYNEQFF. The CDR3 DNA is TGTGCCAGCAGTGCTGGTTCCGCGGGACCCTCCTACAATGAGCAGTTCTTC.

The chain joins TRBV5-4 to TRBJ2-7; tentative D call: TRBD2 (6 bases). V lost 0 bases, J lost 4 bases, and 14 bases lay in between. CDR3 length: 15 residues. Germline CDR1 and CDR2: SGHNT and YYREEE (reference sequence). The CDR3 sequence is CASSLGGDSPYEQYF. Written as DNA, the CDR3 is TGTGCCAGCAGCTTGGGGGGGGACTCCCCTTACGAGCAGTACTTC. Full variable domain (missing parts from reference TRBV5-4 and TRBJ2-7): ETGVTQSPTHLIKTRGQQVTLRCSSQSGHNTVSWYQQALGQGPQFIFQYYREEENGRGNFPPRFSGLQFPNYSSELNVNALELDDSALYLCASSLGGDSPYEQYFGPGTRLTVT.

The chain employs TRBV6-1 and TRBJ1-4, with D tentatively TRBD1 (6 bases). CDR1 and CDR2 (germline): MNHNS, SASEGT. CDR3 length: 16 amino acids. Trimming shortened V by 0 bases and J by 8 bases, and 16 bases separated the two germline ends. CDR3 residues: CASSEADNSGAEKLFF. CDR3 DNA: TGTGCCAGCAGTGAAGCGGACAATTCAGGGGCAGAAAAACTGTTTTTT.

The chain combines TRBV27 with TRBJ1-1, with D tentatively TRBD1 (6 bases). The CDR3 loop spans 15 amino acids. V lost 6 bases and J lost 3, with 17 bases in between. Germline-derived CDR1 and CDR2 are MNHEY and SMNVEV (reference sequence). DNA of the CDR3: TGTGCCAGCAGAGCTTACAGGGTCGGGGACACTGAAGCTTTCTTT. Translation: CASRAYRVGDTEAFF.

This rearrangement joins TRBV5-1 to TRBJ1-2, with a weak D call TRBD1 (6 bases). CDR1 and CDR2 (germline): SGHRS, YFSETQ. The CDR3 consists of 15 residues. V gave up 2 bases and J gave up 4 bases, with 15 bases separating them. This chain's CDR3 is CASSFDQGRGYGYTF. The CDR3, as DNA: TGCGCCAGCAGCTTCGACCAGGGGAGAGGCTATGGCTACACCTTC.

The rearrangement joins TRBV6-5 to TRBJ1-2; 8 bases line up with TRBD1. Germline CDR1 is MNHEY and CDR2 is SVGAGI. This CDR3 spans 13 amino acids. Trimming at V came to 6 bases and at J to 10 bases, leaving 10 bases not matched to a gene. The CDR3 loop is CASRDSVTGAYTF. Here the CDR3 DNA reads TGTGCCAGCAGGGATAGTGTGACAGGGGCCTACACCTTC.

The chain couples TRBV6-1 to TRBJ2-7, with 9 bases lining up with TRBD1. The germline V gene has CDR1 MNHNS and CDR2 SASEGT. The CDR3 sequence is 14 residues long. V lost 2 bases and J lost 6; bases outside the gene matches: 5. The DNA of the CDR3 is TGTGCCAGCAGTGAATGGGACAGGGATCGCGAGCAGTACTTC. It codes for CASSEWDRDREQYF.

The chain employs TRBV7-2 and TRBJ2-7; 10 nucleotides agree with TRBD2. Germline loops: CDR1 SGHTA, CDR2 FQGNSA. After removal of 2 bases from V and 2 bases from J, the junction contained 12 bases not matched to a gene. The CDR3 spans 18 residues. CDR3 sequence (DNA): TGTGCCAGCAGCTTAATCCCGGAACTAGCGGGATCTACCTACGAGCAGTACTTC. Protein product: CASSLIPELAGSTYEQYF.

The genes are TRBV4-1 and TRBJ1-1; D may be TRBD1 (6 bases). Germline V gene sequence: CDR1 MGHRA, CDR2 YSYEKL. The CDR3 loop spans 16 amino acids. Trimming removed 2 bases at V and 2 bases at J, with 15 bases between. The CDR3 is CASSQWDIKGNTEAFF. Written as DNA, the CDR3 is TGCGCCAGCAGCCAATGGGACATTAAGGGAAACACTGAAGCTTTCTTT.

This chain links TRBV27 with TRBJ1-2; 7 bases agree with TRBD1. The germline gives CDR1 MNHEY, CDR2 SMNVEV (reference sequence). The CDR3 sequence is 14 residues long. The trim removed 3 bases at V and 2 bases at J, leaving 3 bases unmatched. DNA of the CDR3: TGTGCCAGCAGTTTCACAGGGGTGAACTATGGCTACACCTTC. Translation: CASSFTGVNYGYTF.

The chain couples TRBV30 to TRBJ1-2, with a possible D match to TRBD1 (5 bases). The germline V and J ends were trimmed by 2 bases and 0 bases, with 13 bases remaining between them. The CDR3 has 15 amino acids. Germline V gene lookup returns CDR1 GTSNPN and CDR2 SVGIG (reference sequence). CDR3 in DNA: TGTGCCTGGAGTATAACAGGAGTAGCTAACTATGGCTACACCTTC. Its protein is CAWSITGVANYGYTF.

This clone showed up just once. The rearrangement uses TRBV28 and TRBJ2-2; 12 bases map to TRBD2. The CDR3 has 19 amino acids. Germline CDR1 is MDHEN and CDR2 is SYDVKM. The ends lost 4 bases at V and 3 bases at J; junction bases unmatched: 12. In DNA form, the CDR3 reads TGTGCCAGCAGTTCAGGGGGTGGGACTAGCGGGTTTTACACCGGGGAGCTGTTTTTT. As protein: CASSSGGGTSGFYTGELFF.

In its sample, this clone was seen many times. This chain uses TRBV6-4 with TRBJ2-2, with 9 bases lining up with TRBD2. J was trimmed by 6 bases and V by 2 bases; bases with no gene match: 1. The CDR3 length is 14 residues. The germline CDR1 and CDR2 sequences are MRHNA and SNTAGT. CDR3 DNA sequence: TGTGCCAGCAGTGACGGCGGGGGGGCCGGGGAGCTGTTTTTT. Encoded protein: CASSDGGGAGELFF.

There are a few counts of this clone. CDR3 bases: TGTGCCAGCAGGCGTCGACAGGTTGGACCCCTCCACTTT. Translating it yields CASRRRQVGPLHF. The chain links TRBV28 to TRBJ1-6, with a tentative D call TRBD1 (6 bases). Trimming took 6 bases from V and 12 from J, leaving 15 bases between them. The CDR3 spans 13 residues. Looked up from germline, CDR1 is MDHEN and CDR2 is SYDVKM.